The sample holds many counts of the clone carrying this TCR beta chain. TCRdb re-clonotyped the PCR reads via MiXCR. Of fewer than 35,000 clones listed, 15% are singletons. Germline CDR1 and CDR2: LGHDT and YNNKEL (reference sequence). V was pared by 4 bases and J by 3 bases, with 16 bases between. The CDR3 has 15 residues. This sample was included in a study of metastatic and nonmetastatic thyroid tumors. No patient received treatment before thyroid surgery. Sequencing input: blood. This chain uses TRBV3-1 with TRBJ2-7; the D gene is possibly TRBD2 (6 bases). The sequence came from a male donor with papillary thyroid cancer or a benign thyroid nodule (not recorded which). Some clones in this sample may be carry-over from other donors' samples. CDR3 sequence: CASSRPGRDGYEQYF. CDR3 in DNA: TGTGCCAGCAGCCGGCCGGGGCGGGACGGCTACGAGCAGTACTTC.